A single sample gave rise to the 9 T cell receptor beta chains below, sequenced in a study of regulatory T cells in long-lasting Graves disease. Time point defined: persistent/refractory GD, antithyroid drugs over 5 years with positive TRAb. After RNA was extracted from PBMCs, the TCR library was made from it. For TCR beta, libraries came from iRepertoire HTBI primers and Arm-PCR of CDR3 regions. TCRdb re-analysed the multiplex PCR reads in MiXCR, keeping a single row per CDR3 protein. The sample includes around 510,000 distinct CDR3 sequences, less than 25% of them seen just once. The sample in question was peripheral blood mononuclear cells (PBMCs), obtained when the disease was refractory, from a patient treated with antithyroid drugs. The receptors come from a female donor with Graves disease.

The chain recombines TRBV6-2 or TRBV6-3 with TRBJ2-7; D perhaps matches TRBD1 (5 bases). This CDR3 region has 15 residues. Germline CDR1 MNHEY, CDR2 SVGEGT. V lost 10 bases and J 0 bases, leaving 19 bases between the germline ends. CDR3 sequence reads: CAIPVTKGPSYEQYF. CDR3 bases: TGTGCCATCCCAGTTACTAAGGGGCCCTCCTACGAGCAGTACTTC.

This clonotype was recorded at least ten times. This rearrangement joins TRBV11-2 to TRBJ2-7; tentatively, D is TRBD2 (5 bases). From germline, CDR1 is SGHAT and CDR2 FQNNGV. The CDR3 runs 13 residues. With 5 bases removed from V and 6 bases from J, the gap between germline ends came to 14 bases. The CDR3 here is CASSLGGRAEQYF. CDR3 nucleotides: TGTGCCAGCAGCCTAGGAGGAAGGGCCGAGCAGTACTTC.

This clonotype was detected many times. This rearrangement joins TRBV28 to TRBJ1-6; possibly TRBD1 for D (5 bases). V was clipped by 2 bases and J by 8 bases, with 13 bases between them. Germline loops: CDR1 MDHEN, CDR2 SYDVKM. The CDR3 extends over 15 amino acids. The CDR3 DNA follows: TGTGCCAGCAGTTTAATTGGGGGAATGGATTCACCCCTCCACTTT. It encodes CASSLIGGMDSPLHF.

This clonotype was observed at least ten times. The gene calls are TRBV6-5 and TRBJ2-2; 11 nucleotides line up with TRBD2. After removal of 2 bases from V and 4 bases from J, the junction contained 12 bases not matched to a gene. CDR3 length equals 19 residues. The germline V gene encodes CDR1 MNHEY and CDR2 SVGAGI. The CDR3 nucleotides are TGTGCCAGCAGTTACCCCCCCTGGGGTAGCGGGAGGGCCACCGGGGAGCTGTTTTTT. Protein sequence: CASSYPPWGSGRATGELFF.

This clonotype was seen at least ten times. The V call is TRBV28, the J call TRBJ2-7, with TRBD2 matching 12 bases. Germline lookup yields CDR1 MDHEN and CDR2 SYDVKM. V was pared by 3 bases and J by 3 bases, with 9 bases of the junction left unmatched. The CDR3 covers 17 residues. CDR3 region: CASSFDPTSGRYYEQYF. The CDR3 DNA sequence: TGTGCCAGCAGTTTTGACCCGACTAGCGGGAGATACTACGAGCAGTACTTC.

The chain is built from TRBV5-6 and TRBJ2-7; D gene uncertain. CDR1 is SGHDT and CDR2 is YYEEEE in the germline V gene. V was clipped by 0 bases and J by 3 bases, with 13 bases between them. The CDR3 covers 15 residues. The CDR3 sequence: CASSLGSSRDYEQYF. The CDR3, as DNA: TGTGCCAGCAGCTTGGGCAGTTCTAGGGACTACGAGCAGTACTTC.

The sample holds a few counts of this clonotype. The V gene is TRBV20-1, the J gene TRBJ1-1; TRBD1 might be the D (5 bases). CDR3 length equals 15 residues. CDR1 and CDR2 from the germline V gene are DFQATT and SNEGSKA (reference sequence). The ends were cut back, 3 bases at V and 1 base at J, with 15 bases in the middle. Here the CDR3 DNA reads TGCAGTGCTAGGCCTAGGGGTCAAGAGAACACTGAAGCTTTCTTT. Encoded protein: CSARPRGQENTEAFF.

This clonotype was picked up many times. At one of its ends the junction is not consistent with the germline gene, which may arise from a read error. The chain employs TRBV5-1 and TRBJ1-1; D uncertain. The germline V gene has CDR1 SGHRS and CDR2 YFSETQ. The CDR3 has 13 amino acids. The CDR3 loop is CASSLGKNTEAFF. CDR3 nucleotide sequence: TGTGCCAGCAGCTTGGGGAAGAACACTGAAGCTTTCTTT.

In this sample, this clonotype turned up many times. The rearrangement links TRBV28 to TRBJ2-5, with 8 bases lining up with TRBD1. CDR1 MDHEN and CDR2 SYDVKM come from the germline V gene. This CDR3 comprises 13 residues. The J segment lost 5 bases and the V segment lost 4 bases, leaving 3 bases of the junction unmatched. This CDR3 reads CASSSQGAETQYF. The CDR3 DNA follows: TGTGCCAGCAGTTCCCAGGGGGCTGAGACCCAGTACTTC. The variable domain in full, with the rest retrieved from reference TRBV28 and TRBJ2-5, is DVKVTQSSRYLVKRTGEKVFLECVQDMDHENMFWYRQDPGLGLRLIYFSYDVKMKEKGDIPEGYSVSREKKERFSLILESASTNQTSMYLCASSSQGAETQYFGPGTRLLVL.